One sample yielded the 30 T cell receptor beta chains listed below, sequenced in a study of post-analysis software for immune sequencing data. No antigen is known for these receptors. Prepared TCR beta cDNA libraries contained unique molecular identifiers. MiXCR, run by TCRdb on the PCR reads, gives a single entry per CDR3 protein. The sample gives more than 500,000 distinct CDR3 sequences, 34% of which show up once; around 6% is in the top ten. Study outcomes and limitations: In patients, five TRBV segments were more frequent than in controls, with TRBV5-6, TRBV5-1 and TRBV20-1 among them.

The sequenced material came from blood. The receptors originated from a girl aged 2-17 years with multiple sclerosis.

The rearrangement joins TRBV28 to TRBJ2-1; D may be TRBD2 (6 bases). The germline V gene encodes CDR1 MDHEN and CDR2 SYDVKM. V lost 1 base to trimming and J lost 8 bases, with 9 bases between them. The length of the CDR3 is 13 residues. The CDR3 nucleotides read TGTGCCAGCAGTTTATCCGGGAGCGATGAGCAGTTCTTC. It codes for CASSLSGSDEQFF.

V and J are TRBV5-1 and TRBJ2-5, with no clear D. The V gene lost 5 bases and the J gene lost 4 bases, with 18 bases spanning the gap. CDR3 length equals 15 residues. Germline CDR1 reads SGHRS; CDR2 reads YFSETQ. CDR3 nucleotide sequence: TGCGCCAGCAGTCCTCAGGTTGGAAGGCGAGAGACCCAGTACTTC. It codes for CASSPQVGRRETQYF. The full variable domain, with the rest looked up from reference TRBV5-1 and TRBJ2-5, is KAGVTQTPRYLIKTRGQQVTLSCSPISGHRSVSWYQQTPGQGLQFLFEYFSETQRNKGNFPGRFSGRQFSNSRSEMNVSTLELGDSALYLCASSPQVGRRETQYFGPGTRLLVL.

The CDR3, as DNA: TGTGCCAGCAGTGAGTGGGGCGGGACCCCTCCGGAGACCCAGTACTTC. Protein product: CASSEWGGTPPETQYF. The chain employs TRBV6-1 and TRBJ2-5; the D gene is possibly TRBD2 (6 bases). This CDR3 region has 16 residues. Germline V gene lookup returns CDR1 MNHNS and CDR2 SASEGT. V was clipped by 3 bases and J by 5 bases, with 19 bases between them.

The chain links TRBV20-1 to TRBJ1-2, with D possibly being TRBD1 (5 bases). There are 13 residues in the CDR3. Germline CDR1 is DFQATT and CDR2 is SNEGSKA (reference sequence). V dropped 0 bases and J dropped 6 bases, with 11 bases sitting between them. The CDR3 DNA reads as TGCAGTGCTAGAGATAGGACAAAGAATGGCTACACCTTC. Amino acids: CSARDRTKNGYTF.

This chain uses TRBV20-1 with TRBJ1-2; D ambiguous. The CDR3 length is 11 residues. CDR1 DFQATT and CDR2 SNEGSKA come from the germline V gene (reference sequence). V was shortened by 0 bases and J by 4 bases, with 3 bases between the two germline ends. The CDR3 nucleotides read TGCAGTGCTAGAGACGGCTATGGCTACACCTTC. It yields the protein CSARDGYGYTF.

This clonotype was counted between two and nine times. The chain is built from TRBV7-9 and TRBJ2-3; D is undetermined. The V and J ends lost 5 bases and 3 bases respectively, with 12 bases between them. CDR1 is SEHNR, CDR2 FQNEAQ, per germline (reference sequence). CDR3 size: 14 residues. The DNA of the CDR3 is TGTGCCAGCAGCCCCCCGCAGAGAACAGATACGCAGTATTTT. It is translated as CASSPPQRTDTQYF.

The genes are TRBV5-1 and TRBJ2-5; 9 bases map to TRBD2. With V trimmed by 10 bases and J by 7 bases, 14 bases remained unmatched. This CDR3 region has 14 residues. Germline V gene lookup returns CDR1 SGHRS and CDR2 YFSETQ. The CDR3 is CASRERGDQGTQYF. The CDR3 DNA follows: TGCGCCTCCCGGGAGCGGGGGGATCAGGGGACCCAGTACTTC.

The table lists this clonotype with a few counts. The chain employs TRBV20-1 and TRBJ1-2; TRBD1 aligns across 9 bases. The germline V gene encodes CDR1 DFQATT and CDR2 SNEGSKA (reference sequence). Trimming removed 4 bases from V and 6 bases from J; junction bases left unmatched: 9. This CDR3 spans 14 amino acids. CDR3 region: CSAIPTGQGDGYTF. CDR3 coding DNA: TGCAGTGCTATTCCGACGGGACAGGGAGATGGCTACACCTTC.

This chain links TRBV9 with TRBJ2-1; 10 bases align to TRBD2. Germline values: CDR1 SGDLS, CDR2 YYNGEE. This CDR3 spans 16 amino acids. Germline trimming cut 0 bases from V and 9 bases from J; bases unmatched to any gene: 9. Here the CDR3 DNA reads TGTGCCAGCAGCGTAGCCGGGACTAGCGTCGGAATTGAGCAGTTCTTC. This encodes CASSVAGTSVGIEQFF.

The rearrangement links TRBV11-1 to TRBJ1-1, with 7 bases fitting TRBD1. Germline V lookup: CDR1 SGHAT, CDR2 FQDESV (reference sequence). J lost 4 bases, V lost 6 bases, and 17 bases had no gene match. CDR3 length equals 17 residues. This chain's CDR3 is CASRLYGTVSKGTEAFF. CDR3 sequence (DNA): TGTGCCAGCAGGTTATACGGGACAGTTTCTAAAGGCACTGAAGCTTTCTTT.

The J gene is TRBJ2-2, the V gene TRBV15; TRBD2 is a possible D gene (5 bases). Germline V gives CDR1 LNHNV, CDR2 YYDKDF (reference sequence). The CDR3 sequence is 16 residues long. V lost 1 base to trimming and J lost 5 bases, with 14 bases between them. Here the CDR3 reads CATSRGTNRGTGELFF. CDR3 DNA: TGTGCCACCAGCAGAGGAACTAACCGGGGAACCGGGGAGCTGTTTTTT.

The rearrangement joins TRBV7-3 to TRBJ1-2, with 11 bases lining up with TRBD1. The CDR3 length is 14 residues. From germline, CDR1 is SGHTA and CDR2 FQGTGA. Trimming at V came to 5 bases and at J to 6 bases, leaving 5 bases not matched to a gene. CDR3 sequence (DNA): TGTGCCAGCAGCCGCGGACAGGGGGCGCATGGCTACACCTTC. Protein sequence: CASSRGQGAHGYTF.

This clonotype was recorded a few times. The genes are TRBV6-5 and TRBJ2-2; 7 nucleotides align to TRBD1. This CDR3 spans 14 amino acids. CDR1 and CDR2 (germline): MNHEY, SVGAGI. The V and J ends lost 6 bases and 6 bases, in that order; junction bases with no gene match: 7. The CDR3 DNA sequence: TGTGCCAGCAGGTCCGGACAGGTTCCCGGGGAGCTGTTTTTT. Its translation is CASRSGQVPGELFF.

This CDR3 is CASRHGQNTGELFF. The CDR3 nucleotides are TGTGCCAGCAGACACGGACAGAACACCGGGGAGCTGTTTTTT. The V call is TRBV6-6, the J call TRBJ2-2; D is perhaps TRBD1 (5 bases). Looked up from germline, CDR1 is MNHNY and CDR2 is SVGAGI (reference sequence). The CDR3 runs to 14 residues. The V gene lost 6 bases and the J gene lost 1 base, with 9 bases spanning the gap.

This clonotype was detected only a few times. This CDR3 reads CASSSPRNTEAFF. CDR3 DNA sequence: TGTGCCAGCAGTTCCCCCCGAAACACTGAAGCTTTCTTT. The chain joins TRBV12-3 or TRBV12-4 to TRBJ1-1; no clear D gene. CDR3 length: 13 residues. Between the trimmed V and J ends, which lost 4 bases and 2 bases, there was a span of 8 bases.

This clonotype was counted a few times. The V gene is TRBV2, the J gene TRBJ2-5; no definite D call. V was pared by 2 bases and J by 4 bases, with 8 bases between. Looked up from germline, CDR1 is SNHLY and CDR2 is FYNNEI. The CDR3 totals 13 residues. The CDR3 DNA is TGTGCCAGCAGTGAAATAAGAGGAGAGACCCAGTACTTC. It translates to CASSEIRGETQYF.

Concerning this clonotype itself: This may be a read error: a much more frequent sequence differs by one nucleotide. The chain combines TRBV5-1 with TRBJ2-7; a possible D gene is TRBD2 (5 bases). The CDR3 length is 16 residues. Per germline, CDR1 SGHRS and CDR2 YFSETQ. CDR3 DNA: TGCACCAGCAACCCGGACGGTGGCTCGGGAAAATACGAGCAGTACTTC. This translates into CTSNPDGGSGKYEQYF.

The CDR3 bases are TGTGCCAGCAGAATGGATCTGGGGGGTGAAGCTTTCTTT. This gives the protein CASRMDLGGEAFF. J is TRBJ1-1 and V is TRBV2, with D possibly matching TRBD1 (5 bases). The germline CDR1 and CDR2 sequences are SNHLY and FYNNEI. Trimming removed 6 bases from V and 7 bases from J, with 15 bases in between. The length of the CDR3 is 13 residues.

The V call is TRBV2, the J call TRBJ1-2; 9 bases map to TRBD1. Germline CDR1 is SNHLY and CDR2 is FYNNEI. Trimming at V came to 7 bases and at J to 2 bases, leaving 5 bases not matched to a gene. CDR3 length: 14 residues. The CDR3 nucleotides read TGTGCCAGCACTGGACAGGGGAACAACTATGGCTACACCTTC. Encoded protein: CASTGQGNNYGYTF. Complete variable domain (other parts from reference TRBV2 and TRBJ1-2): EPEVTQTPSHQVTQMGQEVILRCVPISNHLYFYWYRQILGQKVEFLVSFYNNEISEKSEIFDDQFSVERPDGSNFTLKIRSTKLEDSAMYFCASTGQGNNYGYTFGSGTRLTVV.

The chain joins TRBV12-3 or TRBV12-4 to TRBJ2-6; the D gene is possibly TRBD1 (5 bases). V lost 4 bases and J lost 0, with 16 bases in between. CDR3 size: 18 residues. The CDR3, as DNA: TGTGCCAGCAGTTCCTTAGGGGCCTTAGACTCTGGGGCCAACGTCCTGACTTTC. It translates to CASSSLGALDSGANVLTF.

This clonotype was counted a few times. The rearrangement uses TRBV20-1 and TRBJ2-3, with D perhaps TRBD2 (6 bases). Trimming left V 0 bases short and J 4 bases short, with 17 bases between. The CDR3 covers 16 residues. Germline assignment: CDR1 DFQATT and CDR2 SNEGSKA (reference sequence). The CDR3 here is CSARDPEREASDTQYF. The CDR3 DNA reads TGCAGTGCTAGAGATCCCGAGAGGGAGGCCTCAGATACGCAGTATTTT.

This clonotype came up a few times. CDR3 sequence (DNA): TGTGCCAGCAGCTTATTAGGCGTAGCAGGGATTAGCAATCAGCCCCAGCATTTT. Encoded protein: CASSLLGVAGISNQPQHF. The rearrangement uses TRBV7-8 and TRBJ1-5; weak D call: TRBD1 (5 bases). Trimming pared 2 bases from V and 0 bases from J, leaving 17 bases between. CDR1 and CDR2 from the germline V gene are SGHVS and FQNEAQ. The CDR3 is 18 residues long.

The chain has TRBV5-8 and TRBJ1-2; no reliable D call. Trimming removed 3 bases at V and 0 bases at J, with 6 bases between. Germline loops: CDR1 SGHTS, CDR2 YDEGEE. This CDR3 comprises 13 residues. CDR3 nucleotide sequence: TGTGCCAGCAGCTCAACCCCTAACTATGGCTACACCTTC. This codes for CASSSTPNYGYTF.

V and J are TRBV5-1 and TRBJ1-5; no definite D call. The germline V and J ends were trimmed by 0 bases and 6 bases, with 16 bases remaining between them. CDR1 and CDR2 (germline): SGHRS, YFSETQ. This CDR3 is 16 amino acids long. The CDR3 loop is CASSLVRDKWGQPQHF. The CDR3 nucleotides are TGCGCCAGCAGCTTGGTTCGCGACAAATGGGGTCAGCCCCAGCATTTT. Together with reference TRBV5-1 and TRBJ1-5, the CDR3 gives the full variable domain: KAGVTQTPRYLIKTRGQQVTLSCSPISGHRSVSWYQQTPGQGLQFLFEYFSETQRNKGNFPGRFSGRQFSNSRSEMNVSTLELGDSALYLCASSLVRDKWGQPQHFGDGTRLSIL.

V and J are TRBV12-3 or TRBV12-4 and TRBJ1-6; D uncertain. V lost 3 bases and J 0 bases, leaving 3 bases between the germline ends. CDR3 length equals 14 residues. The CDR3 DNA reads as TGTGCCAGCAGTTTGGTCTCCTATAATTCACCCCTCCACTTT. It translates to CASSLVSYNSPLHF.

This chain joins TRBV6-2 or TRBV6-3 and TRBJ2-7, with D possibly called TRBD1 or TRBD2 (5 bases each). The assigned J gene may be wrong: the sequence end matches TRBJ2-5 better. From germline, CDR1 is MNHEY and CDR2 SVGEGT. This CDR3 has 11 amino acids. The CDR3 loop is CASMQGQTQYF. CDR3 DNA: TGTGCCAGCATGCAGGGACAGACCCAGTACTTC.

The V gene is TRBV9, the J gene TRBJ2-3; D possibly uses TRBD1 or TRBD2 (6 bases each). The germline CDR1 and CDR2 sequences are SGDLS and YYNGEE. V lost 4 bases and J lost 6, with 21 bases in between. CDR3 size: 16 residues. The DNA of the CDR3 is TGTGCCAGCAGCCCCCGTCGGAGGAGGGGGGCGGATACGCAGTATTTT. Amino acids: CASSPRRRRGADTQYF.

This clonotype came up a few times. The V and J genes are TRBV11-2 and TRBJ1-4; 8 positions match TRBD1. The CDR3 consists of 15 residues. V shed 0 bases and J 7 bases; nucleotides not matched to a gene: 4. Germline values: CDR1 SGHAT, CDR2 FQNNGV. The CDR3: CASSLEGQGAEKLFF. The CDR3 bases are TGTGCCAGCAGCTTAGAAGGTCAGGGGGCTGAAAAACTGTTTTTT. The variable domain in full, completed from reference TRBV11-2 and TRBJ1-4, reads EAGVAQSPRYKIIEKRQSVAFWCNPISGHATLYWYQQILGQGPKLLIQFQNNGVVDDSQLPKDRFSAERLKGVDSTLKIQPAKLEDSAVYLCASSLEGQGAEKLFFGSGTQLSVL.

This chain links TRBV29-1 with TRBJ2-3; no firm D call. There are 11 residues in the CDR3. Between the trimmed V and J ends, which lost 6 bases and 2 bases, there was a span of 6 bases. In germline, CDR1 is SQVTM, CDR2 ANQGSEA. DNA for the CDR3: TGCAGCGTCCCCAACACAGATACGCAGTATTTT. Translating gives CSVPNTDTQYF.

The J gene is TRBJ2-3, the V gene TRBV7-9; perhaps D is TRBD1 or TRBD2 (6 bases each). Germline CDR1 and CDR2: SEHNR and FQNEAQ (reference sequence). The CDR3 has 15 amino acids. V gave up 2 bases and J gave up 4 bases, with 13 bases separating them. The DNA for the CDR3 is TGTGCCAGCAGCTTATTAGGGGGGCCGGCAGATACGCAGTATTTT. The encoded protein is CASSLLGGPADTQYF.